This T cell receptor beta chain was profiled in a study of shared clonotypes between healthy human individuals. The germline V gene encodes CDR1 MNHNS and CDR2 SASEGT. J was trimmed by 2 bases and V by 6 bases; bases with no gene match: 4. CDR3 size: 14 residues. Original processing methods: Junction-only sequences produced by ImmunoSEQ had no quality scores, so filtering differed. Profiling relied on immunoSEQ multiplex PCR, and the TCRdb table lists in-frame clones only, not all of them. The V and J calls and clone size come from that table; D and trimming were worked out from the DNA. The table has nearly 1,000,000 clones, approximately 80% seen once. The study drew its donors from healthy HIV-negative adults without recent acute infections or vaccinations. CD4+ cells were split into CD45RA+ naive and CD45RA-negative memory subsets. General study findings and limits: Naive subsets tended to show greater estimated richness than memory subsets.

As to this clone: No antigen is known for it.

The chain joins TRBV6-1 to TRBJ1-2; TRBD1 agrees at 9 bases. This sequence was found in a man aged 18 to 29 in good health. Sequences were obtained from memory CD4+ T cells sorted from blood. Subset described: CD45RA-negative fraction. The CDR3 DNA follows: TGTGCCAGCAGATCACAGGGGGCAAACTATGGCTACACCTTC. Amino acids: CASRSQGANYGYTF.